The clone carrying this T cell receptor (beta chain) was seen more than once but under ten times. Its specificity is unknown. CDR1 MDHEN and CDR2 SYDVKM come from the germline V gene. The length of the CDR3 is 15 residues. V dropped 2 bases and J dropped 7 bases, with 17 bases sitting between them. The sample is drawn from a study of OX40 agonist ivuxolimab in advanced cancers. Overall study: The drug used for patients, ivuxolimab, was an agonistic anti-OX40 (CD134) antibody.

Sequencing was performed with immunoSEQ multiplex PCR; in TCRdb, only in-frame clones are kept and a portion is missing. This sample has about 82,000 clones, with around 88% found just once. The study, taken as a whole, reports: With doses of 0.1-3.0 mg/kg, partial responders showed among the lowest clonal expansion.

Sequencing was performed on CD4+ or CD8+ T cells sorted from blood, taken in a trial of the OX40 agonist ivuxolimab. The receptor comes from an adult with an advanced solid tumor such as melanoma, head and neck, liver or kidney cancer. This rearrangement joins TRBV28 to TRBJ2-5, with D possibly being TRBD1 or TRBD2 (6 bases each). CDR3 amino acids: CASSLRGVQGGTQYF. CDR3 DNA sequence: TGTGCCAGCAGTTTAAGGGGGGTACAAGGGGGGACCCAGTACTTC.